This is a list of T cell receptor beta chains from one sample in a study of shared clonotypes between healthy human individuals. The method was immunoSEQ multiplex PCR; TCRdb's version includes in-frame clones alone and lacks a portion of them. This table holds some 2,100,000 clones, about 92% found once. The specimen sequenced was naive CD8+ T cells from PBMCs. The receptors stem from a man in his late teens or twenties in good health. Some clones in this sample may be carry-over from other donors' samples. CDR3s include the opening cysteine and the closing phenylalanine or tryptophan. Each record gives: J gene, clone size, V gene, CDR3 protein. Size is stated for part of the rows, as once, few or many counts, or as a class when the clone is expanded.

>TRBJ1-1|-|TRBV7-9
CASSYSTGGNTEAFF
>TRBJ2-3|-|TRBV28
CASSPPGGRFMDTQYF
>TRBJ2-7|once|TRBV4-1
CASSPAGGTGYEQYF
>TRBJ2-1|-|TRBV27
CASTPSGGSSYNEQFF
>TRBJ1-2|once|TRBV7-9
CASSRGQGEILLYGYTF
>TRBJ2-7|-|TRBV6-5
CASSPPGQPSYEQYF
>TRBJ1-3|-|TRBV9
CASSPSGGYRGNTIYF
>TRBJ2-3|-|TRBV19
CASSFFTGSTDTQYF
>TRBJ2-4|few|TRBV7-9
CASSLGTKNIQYF
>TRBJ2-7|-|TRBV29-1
CSVTGESVHEQYF
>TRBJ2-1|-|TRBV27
CASSNRGQGNEQFF
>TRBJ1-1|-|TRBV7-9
CASSFQGHTEAFF
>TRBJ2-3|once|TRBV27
CASRFSGTDTQYF
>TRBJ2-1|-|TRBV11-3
CASSLVERGGGEQFF
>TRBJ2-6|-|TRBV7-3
CASSLNPRQYSSGANVLTF
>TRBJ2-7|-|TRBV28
CASSLYRGLGEQYF
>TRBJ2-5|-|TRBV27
CASSFGFSAQETQYF
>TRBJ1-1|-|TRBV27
CASSLVGNTEAFF
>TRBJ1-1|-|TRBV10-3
CAISDPVGANTEAFF
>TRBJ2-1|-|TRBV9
CASSGLNLAGLYNEQFF
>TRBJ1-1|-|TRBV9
CASSPRQKGGSLEAFF
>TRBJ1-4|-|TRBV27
CASSLMMTGGEKLFF
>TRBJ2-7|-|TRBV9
CASSPQSSGVREQYF
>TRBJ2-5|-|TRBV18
CASSPLRTSGPLQETQYF
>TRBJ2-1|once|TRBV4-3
CASSGTILTSYNEQFF
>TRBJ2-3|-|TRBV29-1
CSVRGQKDTQYF
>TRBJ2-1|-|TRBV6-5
CASSYVAGGSDEQFF
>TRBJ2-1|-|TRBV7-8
CASSLGLAGTYNEQFF
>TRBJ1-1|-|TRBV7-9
CASSFAGVRTEAFF
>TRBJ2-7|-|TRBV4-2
CASSPPGTGFGYEQYF
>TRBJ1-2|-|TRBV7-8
CASSVTRKTYGYTF
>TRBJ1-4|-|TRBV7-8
CASSLIRTLDEKLFF
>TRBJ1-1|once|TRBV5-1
CASSLEGNAESAFF
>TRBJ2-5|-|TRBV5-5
CASSFEDRDGETQYF
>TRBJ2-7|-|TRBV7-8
CASSLVLRADYEQYF
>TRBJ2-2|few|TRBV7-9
CASSLGRPGELFF
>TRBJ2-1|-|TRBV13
CASSLRVGTYNEQFF
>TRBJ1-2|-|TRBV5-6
CASSSEGTSDYGYTF
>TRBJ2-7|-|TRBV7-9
CASRPIAGPNYEQYF
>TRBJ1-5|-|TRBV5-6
CASSLGQENQPQHF
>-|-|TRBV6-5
CASSYRDYSYEQYF
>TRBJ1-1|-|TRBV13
CASSPPDSLNTEAFF
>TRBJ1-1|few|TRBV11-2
CASSLVRVEAFF
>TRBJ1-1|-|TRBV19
CASSIDGETEAFF
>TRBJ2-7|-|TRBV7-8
CASSLARGQGNEQYF
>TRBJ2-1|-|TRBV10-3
CAIGGGGYNEQFF
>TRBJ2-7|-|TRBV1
CTSSCQGLAGVEQYF
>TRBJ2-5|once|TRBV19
CASSIFGQGLQETQYF
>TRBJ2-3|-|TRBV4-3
CASSQEWDREADTQYF
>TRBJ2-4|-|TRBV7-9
CASSPGQMAAKNIQYF
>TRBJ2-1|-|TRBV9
CASSPRELAGPWDEQFF
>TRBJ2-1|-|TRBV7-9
CASSSREASYNEQFF
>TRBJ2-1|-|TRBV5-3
CARSSSGDLSYNEQFF
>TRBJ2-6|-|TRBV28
CASSPTGGTGANVLTF